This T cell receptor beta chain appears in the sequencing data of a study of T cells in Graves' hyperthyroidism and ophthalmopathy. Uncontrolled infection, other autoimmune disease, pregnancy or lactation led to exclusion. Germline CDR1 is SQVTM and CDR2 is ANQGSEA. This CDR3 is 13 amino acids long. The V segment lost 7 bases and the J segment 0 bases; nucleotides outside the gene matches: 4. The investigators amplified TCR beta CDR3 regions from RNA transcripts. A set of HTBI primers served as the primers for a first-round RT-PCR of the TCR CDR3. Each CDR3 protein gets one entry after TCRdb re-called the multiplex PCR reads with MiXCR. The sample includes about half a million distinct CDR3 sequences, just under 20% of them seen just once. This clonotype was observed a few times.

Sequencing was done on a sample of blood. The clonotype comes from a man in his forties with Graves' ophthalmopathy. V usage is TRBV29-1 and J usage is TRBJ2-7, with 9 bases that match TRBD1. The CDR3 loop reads CSAGQGSSYEQYF. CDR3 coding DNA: TGCAGCGCTGGACAGGGGTCCTCCTACGAGCAGTACTTC.